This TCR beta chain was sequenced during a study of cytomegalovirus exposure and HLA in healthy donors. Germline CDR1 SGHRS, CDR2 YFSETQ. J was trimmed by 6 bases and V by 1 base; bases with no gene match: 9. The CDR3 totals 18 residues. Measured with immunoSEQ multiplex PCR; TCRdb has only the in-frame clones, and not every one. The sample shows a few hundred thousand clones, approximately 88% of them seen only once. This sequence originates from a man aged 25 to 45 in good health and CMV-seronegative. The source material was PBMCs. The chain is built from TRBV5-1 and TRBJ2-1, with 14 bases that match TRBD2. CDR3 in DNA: TGCGCCAGCAGCTTGAAACCTCCTGGGACTAGCGGGGGCAATGAGCAGTTCTTC. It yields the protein CASSLKPPGTSGGNEQFF.